The source of this T cell receptor beta chain is a study of blood T cell repertoires in COVID-19. In the original analysis: Amplified reference gene primers provided the basis for estimating nucleated cell counts. Measured with immunoSEQ multiplex PCR; TCRdb has only the in-frame clones, and not every one. D and trimming come from the DNA, and the V and J calls and clone size come from that table. The sample records 190,000 or so clones, more than 70% being singletons. With 6 bases clipped from V and 3 bases from J, the junction kept 4 bases outside the gene matches. From germline, CDR1 is SEHNR and CDR2 FQNEAQ (reference sequence). The CDR3 contains 13 residues. Participants were aged about 18 to 89 years from approximately 24 US areas. Donors in Cohort 3 counted as recovered after two negative PCRs, clearance, or symptom resolution.

Input material: PBMCs or T cells enriched from blood (not recorded which). This TCR was recovered from a woman under 30 who had recovered from COVID-19. The chain links TRBV7-9 to TRBJ1-1, with TRBD1 identical over 7 bases. CDR3 protein: CASRDTGDTEAFF. Here the CDR3 DNA reads TGTGCCAGCAGGGATACAGGGGACACTGAAGCTTTCTTT.